A single sample is the source of the 18 T cell receptor beta chains below, sequenced in a study of shared clonotypes between healthy human individuals. The method was immunoSEQ multiplex PCR; TCRdb's version includes in-frame clones alone and lacks a portion of them. This sample has under 2.5 million clones, with about 90% found just once. Material for sequencing was naive CD4+ T cells from PBMCs. Noted subset: CD45RA+ positively selected. The source of these receptors is a man younger than 35 in good health. Some clones in this sample may be carry-over from other donors' samples.

The genes are TRBV10-3 and TRBJ2-2; 9 bases match TRBD1. CDR1 is ENHRY, CDR2 SYGVKD, per germline. The CDR3 covers 13 residues. V dropped 11 bases and J dropped 5; count of bases not matched to a gene: 6. CDR3 DNA sequence: TGTGCCTCCAGCGGGACAGGGACCGGGGAGCTGTTTTTT. This encodes CASSGTGTGELFF.

J is TRBJ1-3 and V is TRBV6-6, with 9 positions matching TRBD1. The CDR3 has 15 amino acids. The germline V gene has CDR1 MNHNY and CDR2 SVGAGI (reference sequence). V shed 6 bases, J shed 3 bases, and the junction held 6 bases outside the gene matches. The CDR3 here is CASRRDRVFGNTIYF. The DNA for the CDR3 is TGTGCCAGCAGACGGGACAGGGTCTTTGGAAACACCATATATTTT.

The chain links TRBV4-3 to TRBJ1-5, with D possibly being TRBD1 (5 bases). There are 14 residues in the CDR3. V gave up 4 bases and J gave up 6 bases, with 13 bases separating them. Germline V gene data show CDR1 as LGHNA and CDR2 as YSLEER. The chain's CDR3 is CASSPQPGGQPQHF. Here the CDR3 DNA reads TGCGCCAGCAGCCCCCAACCGGGGGGTCAGCCCCAGCATTTT.

The chain carries TRBV4-1 and TRBJ2-1; 11 nucleotides agree with TRBD2. The CDR3 has 16 amino acids. J lost 9 bases, V lost 4 bases, and 11 bases had no gene match. Germline CDR1 reads MGHRA; CDR2 reads YSYEKL. CDR3 sequence: CASSLAGTSGVGEQFF. CDR3 nucleotide sequence: TGCGCCAGCAGCCTAGCCGGGACTAGCGGTGTTGGTGAGCAGTTCTTC.

The chain uses TRBV10-3 and TRBJ1-5; 8 bases align to TRBD1. Per the germline V gene, CDR1 is ENHRY and CDR2 is SYGVKD. This CDR3 is built from 14 residues. Trimming cost V 6 bases and J 4 bases; bases outside gene matches: 5. CDR3 region: CAISKTGGNQPQHF. Here the CDR3 DNA reads TGTGCCATCAGCAAAACAGGGGGGAATCAGCCCCAGCATTTT.

J is TRBJ2-1 and V is TRBV11-3, with 10 positions matching TRBD2. Germline assignment: CDR1 SGHNT and CDR2 YENEEA. V lost 0 bases to trimming and J lost 10 bases; unmatched junction nucleotides: 6. CDR3 size: 15 residues. As DNA, the CDR3 is TGTGCCAGCAGCTTAGAGGCTAGCGGGAGTGAAGAGCAGTTCTTC. Protein: CASSLEASGSEEQFF.

This clone has only one observation. V gene TRBV18 combines with J gene TRBJ1-3; a possible D gene is TRBD1 (5 bases). The germline V gene has CDR1 KGHSH and CDR2 LQKENI. This CDR3 is built from 15 residues. Trimming pared 3 bases from V and 8 bases from J, leaving 17 bases between. DNA of the CDR3: TGTGCCAGCTCACCCCAGGGCTACCCGATGGACACCATATATTTT. Its translation: CASSPQGYPMDTIYF. Combining the CDR3 with reference TRBV18 and TRBJ1-3 gives the whole variable domain NAGVMQNPRHLVRRRGQEARLRCSPMKGHSHVYWYRQLPEEGLKFMVYLQKENIIDESGMPKERFSAEFPKEGPSILRIQQVVRGDSAAYFCASSPQGYPMDTIYFGEGSWLTVV.

The chain carries TRBV5-1 and TRBJ2-1; 8 bases are a match to TRBD2. This CDR3 is built from 18 residues. J lost 8 bases, V lost 4 bases, and 20 bases had no gene match. The germline gives CDR1 SGHRS, CDR2 YFSETQ. CDR3 protein: CASSEGVVAGRTGDEQFF. CDR3 in DNA: TGCGCCAGCAGCGAGGGAGTGGTAGCGGGGAGAACAGGCGATGAGCAGTTCTTC. The variable domain in full, with the rest retrieved from reference TRBV5-1 and TRBJ2-1, is KAGVTQTPRYLIKTRGQQVTLSCSPISGHRSVSWYQQTPGQGLQFLFEYFSETQRNKGNFPGRFSGRQFSNSRSEMNVSTLELGDSALYLCASSEGVVAGRTGDEQFFGPGTRLTVL.

This clone was seen just once. Other DNA sequences within the sample encode an identical CDR3. Written as DNA, the CDR3 is TGCAGCGTCGGACGGGGCGGGGAGCAGTTCTTC. This gives the protein CSVGRGGEQFF. The chain couples TRBV29-1 to TRBJ2-1; D is possibly TRBD1 or TRBD2 (5 bases each). Germline values: CDR1 SQVTM, CDR2 ANQGSEA. The CDR3 extends over 11 amino acids. V lost 6 bases, J lost 10 bases, and 13 bases lay in between.

This clone was counted only a few times. This rearrangement joins TRBV2 to TRBJ1-5; 10 bases line up with TRBD1. This CDR3 comprises 13 residues. V shed 8 bases, J shed 3 bases, and the junction held 1 base outside the gene matches. Germline CDR1 SNHLY, CDR2 FYNNEI. Here the CDR3 DNA reads TGTGCCAGCGGGACAGGGGCCAATCAGCCCCAGCATTTT. This gives the protein CASGTGANQPQHF.

The chain carries TRBV5-1 and TRBJ2-1, with TRBD1 matching over 11 bases. This CDR3 comprises 16 residues. In germline, CDR1 is SGHRS, CDR2 YFSETQ. V shed 4 bases, J shed 0 bases, and the junction held 3 bases outside the gene matches. The DNA of the CDR3 is TGCGCCAGCAGCCCGGACAGGGGGCTCTCCTACAATGAGCAGTTCTTC. It yields the protein CASSPDRGLSYNEQFF.

V and J are TRBV25-1 and TRBJ2-1; maybe TRBD2 (7 bases). CDR1 and CDR2 (germline): MGHDK, SYGVNS. V lost 10 bases and J lost 1, with 17 bases in between. The CDR3 is 15 residues long. DNA for the CDR3: TGTGCCACCCTGCCTGGGGGGGCTTCCTACAATGAGCAGTTCTTC. Protein: CATLPGGASYNEQFF.

The sample holds a few counts of this clone. The chain recombines TRBV7-2 with TRBJ2-3, with 10 positions matching TRBD1. CDR3 length: 15 amino acids. Germline V gene lookup returns CDR1 SGHTA and CDR2 FQGNSA. The V and J ends lost 5 bases and 4 bases, in that order; junction bases with no gene match: 6. The CDR3, as DNA: TGTGCCAGCAGCCCGCCCGGGACAGGGGCAGATACGCAGTATTTT. It encodes CASSPPGTGADTQYF. Full variable domain (missing parts from reference TRBV7-2 and TRBJ2-3): GAGVSQSPSNKVTEKGKDVELRCDPISGHTALYWYRQSLGQGLEFLIYFQGNSAPDKSGLPSDRFSAERTGGSVSTLTIQRTQQEDSAVYLCASSPPGTGADTQYFGPGTRLTVL.

On this clone: Other DNA sequences within the sample encode an identical CDR3. The chain couples TRBV2 to TRBJ1-5; 10 bases agree with TRBD1. The CDR3 length is 14 residues. Germline V gene data show CDR1 as SNHLY and CDR2 as FYNNEI. J gave up 4 bases and V 5 bases, and 2 bases lay outside the gene matches. The DNA for the CDR3 is TGTGCCAGCAGTCCGGACAGGGGGAATCAGCCCCAGCATTTT. This translates into CASSPDRGNQPQHF.

CDR3: CASSIESSGAGELFF. CDR3 in DNA: TGTGCCAGTAGTATAGAGTCTTCGGGAGCCGGGGAGCTGTTTTTT. This chain links TRBV19 with TRBJ2-2; the D gene is possibly TRBD2 (6 bases). The CDR3 spans 15 residues. CDR1 LNHDA and CDR2 SQIVND come from the germline V gene (reference sequence). Trimming shortened V by 0 bases and J by 6 bases, and 11 bases separated the two germline ends.

This sequence joins TRBV6-1 and TRBJ1-1; D might be TRBD1 (5 bases). The V gene's germline CDR1 is MNHNS and CDR2 SASEGT. V was trimmed by 1 base and J by 2 bases, leaving 14 bases between them. The CDR3 sequence is 16 residues long. This chain's CDR3 is CASSEGPWTPNTEAFF. The CDR3 DNA reads as TGTGCCAGCAGTGAAGGCCCCTGGACACCTAACACTGAAGCTTTCTTT.

The chain carries TRBV10-3 and TRBJ2-7, with a weak D call TRBD1 (6 bases). The V gene's germline CDR1 is ENHRY and CDR2 SYGVKD. Trimming took off 6 bases at V and 0 bases at J, with 15 bases between the two ends. The CDR3 runs 15 residues. CDR3 loop: CAISTRGRSSYEQYF. The CDR3 nucleotides are TGTGCCATCAGCACCAGGGGCCGGAGCTCCTACGAGCAGTACTTC.

This chain joins TRBV10-1 and TRBJ1-6, with D perhaps TRBD1 (5 bases). The V end lost 5 bases, the J end lost 10 bases, and 15 bases lay between the germline ends. CDR1 and CDR2 (germline): WNHNN, SYGVQD (reference sequence). The CDR3 loop spans 14 amino acids. CDR3 sequence reads: CASSPGTAGSPLHF. CDR3 bases: TGCGCCAGCAGTCCCGGGACCGCCGGCTCACCCCTCCACTTT.